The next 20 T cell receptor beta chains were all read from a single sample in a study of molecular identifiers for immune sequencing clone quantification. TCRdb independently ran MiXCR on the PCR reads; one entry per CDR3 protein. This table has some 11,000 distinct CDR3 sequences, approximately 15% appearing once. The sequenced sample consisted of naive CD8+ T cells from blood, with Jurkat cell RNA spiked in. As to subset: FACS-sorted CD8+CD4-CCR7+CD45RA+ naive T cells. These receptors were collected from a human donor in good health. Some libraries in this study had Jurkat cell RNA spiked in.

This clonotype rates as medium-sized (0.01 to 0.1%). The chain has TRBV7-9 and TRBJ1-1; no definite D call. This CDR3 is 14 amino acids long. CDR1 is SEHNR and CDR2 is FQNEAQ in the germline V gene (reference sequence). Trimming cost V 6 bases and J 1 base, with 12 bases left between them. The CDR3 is CASRDWEKNTEAFF. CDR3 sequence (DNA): TGTGCCAGCAGAGACTGGGAGAAGAACACTGAAGCTTTCTTT.

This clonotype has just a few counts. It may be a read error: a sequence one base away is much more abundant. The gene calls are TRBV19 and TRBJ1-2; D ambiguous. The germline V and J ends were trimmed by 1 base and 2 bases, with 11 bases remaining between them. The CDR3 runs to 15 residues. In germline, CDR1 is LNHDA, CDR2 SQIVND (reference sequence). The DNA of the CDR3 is TGTGCCAGTAGTATAGGAATGGGCGGAAACTATGGCTACACCTTC. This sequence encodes CASSIGMGGNYGYTF. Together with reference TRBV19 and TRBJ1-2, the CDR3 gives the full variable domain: DGGITQSPKYLFRKEGQNVTLSCEQNLNHDAMYWYRQDPGQGLRLIYYSQIVNDFQKGDIAEGYSVSREKKESFPLTVTSAQKNPTAFYLCASSIGMGGNYGYTFGSGTRLTVV.

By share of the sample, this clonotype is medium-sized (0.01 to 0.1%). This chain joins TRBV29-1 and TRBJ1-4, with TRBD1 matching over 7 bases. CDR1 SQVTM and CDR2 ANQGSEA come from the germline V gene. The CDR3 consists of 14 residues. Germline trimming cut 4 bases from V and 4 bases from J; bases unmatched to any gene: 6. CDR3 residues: CSVVWTGLNEKLFF. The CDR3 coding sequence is TGCAGCGTTGTATGGACAGGCCTTAATGAAAAACTGTTTTTT.

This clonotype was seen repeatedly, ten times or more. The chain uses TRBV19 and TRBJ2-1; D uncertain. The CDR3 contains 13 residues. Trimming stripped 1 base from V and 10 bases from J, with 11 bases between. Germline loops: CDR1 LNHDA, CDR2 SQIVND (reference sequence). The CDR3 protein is CASSIAPRGEQFF. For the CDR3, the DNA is TGTGCCAGTAGTATAGCCCCCCGAGGAGAGCAGTTCTTC.

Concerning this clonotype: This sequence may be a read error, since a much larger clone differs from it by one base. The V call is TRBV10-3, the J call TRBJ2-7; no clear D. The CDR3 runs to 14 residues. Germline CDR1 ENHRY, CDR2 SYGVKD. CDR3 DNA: TGTGCCGTCAGTGAGTCGAACACCCCCTACGAGCAGTACTTC. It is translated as CAVSESNTPYEQYF.

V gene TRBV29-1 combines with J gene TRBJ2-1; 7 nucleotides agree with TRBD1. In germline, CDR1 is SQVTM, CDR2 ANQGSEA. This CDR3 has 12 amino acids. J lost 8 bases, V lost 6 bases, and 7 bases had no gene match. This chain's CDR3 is CSVGTDKDEQFF. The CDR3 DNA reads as TGCAGCGTGGGGACAGACAAGGATGAGCAGTTCTTC.

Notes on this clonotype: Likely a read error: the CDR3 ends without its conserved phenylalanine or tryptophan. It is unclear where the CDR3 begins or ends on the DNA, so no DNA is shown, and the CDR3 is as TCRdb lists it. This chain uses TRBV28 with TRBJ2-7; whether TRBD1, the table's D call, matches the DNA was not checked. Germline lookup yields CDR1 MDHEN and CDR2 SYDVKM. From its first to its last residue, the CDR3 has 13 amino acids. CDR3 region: CASSLGTGFKHYL.

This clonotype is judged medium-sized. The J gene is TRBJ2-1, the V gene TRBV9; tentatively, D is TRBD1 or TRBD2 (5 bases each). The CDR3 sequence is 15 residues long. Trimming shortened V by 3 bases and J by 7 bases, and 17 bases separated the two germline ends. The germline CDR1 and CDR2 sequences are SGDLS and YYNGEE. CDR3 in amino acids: CASSAEGHQRNEQFF. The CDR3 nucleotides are TGTGCCAGCAGCGCCGAGGGGCATCAGCGGAATGAGCAGTTCTTC. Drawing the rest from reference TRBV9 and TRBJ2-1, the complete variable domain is DSGVTQTPKHLITATGQRVTLRCSPRSGDLSVYWYQQSLDQGLQFLIQYYNGEERAKGNILERFSAQQFPDLHSELNLSSLELGDSALYFCASSAEGHQRNEQFFGPGTRLTVL.

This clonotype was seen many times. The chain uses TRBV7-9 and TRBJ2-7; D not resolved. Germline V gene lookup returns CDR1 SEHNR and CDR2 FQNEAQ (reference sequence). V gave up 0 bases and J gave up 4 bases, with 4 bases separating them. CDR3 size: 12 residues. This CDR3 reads CASSLAPYEQYF. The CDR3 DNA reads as TGTGCCAGCAGCTTAGCTCCGTACGAGCAGTACTTC.

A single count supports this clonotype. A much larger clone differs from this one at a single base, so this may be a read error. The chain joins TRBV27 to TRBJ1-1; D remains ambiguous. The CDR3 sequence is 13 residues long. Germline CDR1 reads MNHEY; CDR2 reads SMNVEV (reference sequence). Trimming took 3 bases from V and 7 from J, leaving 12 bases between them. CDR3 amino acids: CASSLMSNHEAFF. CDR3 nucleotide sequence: TGTGCCAGCAGTTTGATGTCAAACCATGAAGCTTTCTTT.

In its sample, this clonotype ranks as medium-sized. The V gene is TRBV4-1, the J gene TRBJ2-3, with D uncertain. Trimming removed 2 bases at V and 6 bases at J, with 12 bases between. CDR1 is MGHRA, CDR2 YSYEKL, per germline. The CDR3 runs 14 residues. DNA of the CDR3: TGCGCCAGCAGCCAATATTCTCACGCGGATACGCAGTATTTT. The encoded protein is CASSQYSHADTQYF.

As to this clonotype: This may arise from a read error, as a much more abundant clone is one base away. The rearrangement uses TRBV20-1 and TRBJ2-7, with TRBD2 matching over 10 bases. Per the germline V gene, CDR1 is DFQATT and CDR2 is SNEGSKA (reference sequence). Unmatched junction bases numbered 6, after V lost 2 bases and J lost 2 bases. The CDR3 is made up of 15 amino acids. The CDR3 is CSARIGLAATYEQYF. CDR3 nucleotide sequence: TGCAGTGCTAGAATCGGACTAGCGGCCACCTACGAGCAGTACTTC.

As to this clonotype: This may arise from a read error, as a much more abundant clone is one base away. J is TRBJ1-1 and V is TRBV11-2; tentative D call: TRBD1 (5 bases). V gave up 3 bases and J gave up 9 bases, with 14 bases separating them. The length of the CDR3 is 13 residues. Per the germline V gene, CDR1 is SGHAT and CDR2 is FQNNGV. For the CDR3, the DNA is TGTGCCAGCAGCTTGGCTCGGGGGACTAAAGCTTTCTTT. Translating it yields CASSLARGTKAFF.

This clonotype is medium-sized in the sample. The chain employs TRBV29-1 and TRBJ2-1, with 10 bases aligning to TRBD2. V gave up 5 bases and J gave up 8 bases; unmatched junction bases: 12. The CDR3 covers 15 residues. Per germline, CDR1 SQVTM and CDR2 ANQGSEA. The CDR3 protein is CSVLPLAGAGDEQFF. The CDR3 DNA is TGCAGCGTTCTCCCTCTAGCGGGAGCGGGGGATGAGCAGTTCTTC.

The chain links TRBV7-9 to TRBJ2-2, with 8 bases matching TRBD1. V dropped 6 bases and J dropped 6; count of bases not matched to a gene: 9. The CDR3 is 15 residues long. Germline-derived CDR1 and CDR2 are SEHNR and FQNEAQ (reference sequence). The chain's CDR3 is CASSSDREAAGELFF. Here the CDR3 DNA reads TGTGCCAGCAGTTCGGACAGGGAAGCCGCCGGGGAGCTGTTTTTT.

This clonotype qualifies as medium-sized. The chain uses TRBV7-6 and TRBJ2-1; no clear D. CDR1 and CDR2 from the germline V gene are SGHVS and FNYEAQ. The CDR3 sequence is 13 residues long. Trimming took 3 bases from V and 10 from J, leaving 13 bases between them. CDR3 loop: CASSFAQSGEQFF. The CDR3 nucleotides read TGTGCCAGCAGCTTTGCTCAGAGTGGAGAGCAGTTCTTC.

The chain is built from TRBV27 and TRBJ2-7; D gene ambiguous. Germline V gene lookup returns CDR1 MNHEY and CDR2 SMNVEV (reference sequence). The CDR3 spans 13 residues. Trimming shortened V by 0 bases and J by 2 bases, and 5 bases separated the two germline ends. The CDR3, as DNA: TGTGCCAGCAGTTTATCAGAAACCTACGAGCAGTACTTC. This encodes CASSLSETYEQYF.

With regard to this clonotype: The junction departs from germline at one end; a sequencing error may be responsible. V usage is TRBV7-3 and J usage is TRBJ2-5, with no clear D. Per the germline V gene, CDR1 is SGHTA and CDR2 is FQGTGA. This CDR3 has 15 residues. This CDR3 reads CASSFGLMGSETRYF. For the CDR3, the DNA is TGTGCCAGCAGCTTTGGTCTAATGGGGTCGGAGACCCGGTACTTC.

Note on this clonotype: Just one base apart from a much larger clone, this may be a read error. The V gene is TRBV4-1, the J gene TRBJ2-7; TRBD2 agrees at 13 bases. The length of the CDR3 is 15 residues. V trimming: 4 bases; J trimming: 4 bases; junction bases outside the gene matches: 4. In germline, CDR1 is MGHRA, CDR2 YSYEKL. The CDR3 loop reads CASSRRTSGSYEQYF. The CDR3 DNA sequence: TGCGCCAGCAGCCGTAGGACTAGCGGGAGTTACGAGCAGTACTTC.

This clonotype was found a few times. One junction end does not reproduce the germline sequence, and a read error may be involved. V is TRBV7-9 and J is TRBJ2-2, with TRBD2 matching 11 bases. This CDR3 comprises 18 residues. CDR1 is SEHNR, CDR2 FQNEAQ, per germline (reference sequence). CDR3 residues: CASSTPGTSGYYTGGLFF. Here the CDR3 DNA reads TGTGCCAGCAGCACCCCCGGGACTAGCGGTTATTACACCGGGGGGCTGTTTTTT.